Included here is one T cell receptor (beta chain) sequence, with context. Its matching antigen is unknown. The data originate from a study of blood T cells in healthy people across ages. Study-wide findings and caveats: Per million T cells, TCR beta diversity dropped about linearly as age rose. The CMV status of each donor remained undetermined, and this could have confounded shifts in expanded clonotypes. Naive T cell percentage showed a strong correlation with the diversity of TCR beta. Naive CD4+ cells and diversity were both higher in long-lived donors than in aged donors.

For the second PCR, which ran for 7 to 11 cycles, a sample-barcoded 5' primer and a J-beta primer mix were used. Using its own MiXCR run on the 5' RACE reads, TCRdb lists one record per CDR3 protein. The table shows some 780,000 distinct CDR3 sequences, with approximately 60% occurring only once. The source of this sequence is a man between 40 and 49 years old in good health. Sequencing was carried out using blood.

DNA of the CDR3: TGTGCCAGCAGCTTAGACCCATTACAGGGATTGAGCGGGGGACCTTCCCTTTTGGACATTCAGTACTTC. Protein sequence: CASSLDPLQGLSGGPSLLDIQYF. The V and J genes are TRBV11-2 and TRBJ2-4; 8 bases are shared with TRBD2. Germline V gene data show CDR1 as SGHAT and CDR2 as FQNNGV. The V gene end was trimmed by 0 bases and the J gene end by 8 bases; junction bases not matched to a gene: 30. This CDR3 spans 23 amino acids. The whole variable domain, remainder taken from reference TRBV11-2 and TRBJ2-4, is EAGVAQSPRYKIIEKRQSVAFWCNPISGHATLYWYQQILGQGPKLLIQFQNNGVVDDSQLPKDRFSAERLKGVDSTLKIQPAKLEDSAVYLCASSLDPLQGLSGGPSLLDIQYFGAGTRLSVL.